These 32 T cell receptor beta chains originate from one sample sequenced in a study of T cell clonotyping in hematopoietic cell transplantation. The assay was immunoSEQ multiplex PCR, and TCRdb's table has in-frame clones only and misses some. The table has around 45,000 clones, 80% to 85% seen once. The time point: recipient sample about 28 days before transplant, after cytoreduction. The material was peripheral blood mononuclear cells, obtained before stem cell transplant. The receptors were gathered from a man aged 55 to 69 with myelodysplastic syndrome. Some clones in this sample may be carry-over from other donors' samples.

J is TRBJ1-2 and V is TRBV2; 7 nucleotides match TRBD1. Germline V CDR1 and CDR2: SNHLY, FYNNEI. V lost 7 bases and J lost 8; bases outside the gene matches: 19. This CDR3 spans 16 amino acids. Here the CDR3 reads CASTLGGTGARWGYTF. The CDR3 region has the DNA TGTGCCAGCACCCTCGGGGGAACAGGGGCCCGCTGGGGCTACACCTTC. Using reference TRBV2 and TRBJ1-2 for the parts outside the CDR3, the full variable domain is EPEVTQTPSHQVTQMGQEVILRCVPISNHLYFYWYRQILGQKVEFLVSFYNNEISEKSEIFDDQFSVERPDGSNFTLKIRSTKLEDSAMYFCASTLGGTGARWGYTFGSGTRLTVV.

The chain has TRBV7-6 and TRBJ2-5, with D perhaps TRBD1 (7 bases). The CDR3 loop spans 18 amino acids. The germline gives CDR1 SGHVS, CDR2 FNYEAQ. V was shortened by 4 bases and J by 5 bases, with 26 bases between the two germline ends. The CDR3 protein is CASSSGGRGVNMGETQYF. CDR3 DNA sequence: TGTGCCAGCAGCTCCGGTGGCAGGGGGGTAAATATGGGGGAGACCCAGTACTTC.

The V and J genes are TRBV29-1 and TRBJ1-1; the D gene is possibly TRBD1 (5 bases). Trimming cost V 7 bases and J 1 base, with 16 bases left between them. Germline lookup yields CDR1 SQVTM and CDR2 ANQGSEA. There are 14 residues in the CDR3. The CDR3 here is CSAGRQGSNTEAFF. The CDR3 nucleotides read TGCAGCGCCGGAAGGCAGGGTTCGAACACTGAAGCTTTCTTT.

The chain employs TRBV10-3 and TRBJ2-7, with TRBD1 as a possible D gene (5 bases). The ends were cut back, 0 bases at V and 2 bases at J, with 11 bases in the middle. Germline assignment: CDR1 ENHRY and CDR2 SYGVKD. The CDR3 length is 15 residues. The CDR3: CAISESWLGAYEQYF. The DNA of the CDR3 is TGTGCCATCAGTGAGTCGTGGTTAGGGGCCTACGAGCAGTACTTC.

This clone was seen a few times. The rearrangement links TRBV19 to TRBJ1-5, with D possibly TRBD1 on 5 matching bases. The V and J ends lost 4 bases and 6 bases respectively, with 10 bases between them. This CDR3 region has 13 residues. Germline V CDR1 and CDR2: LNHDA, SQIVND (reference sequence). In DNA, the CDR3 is TGTGCCAGTAGTACAGGGCCCGGTCAGCCCCAGCATTTT. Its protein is CASSTGPGQPQHF.

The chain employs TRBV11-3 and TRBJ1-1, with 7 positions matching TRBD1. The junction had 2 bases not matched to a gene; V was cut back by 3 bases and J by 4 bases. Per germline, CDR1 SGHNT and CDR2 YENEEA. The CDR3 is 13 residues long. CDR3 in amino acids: CASSLTGFTEAFF. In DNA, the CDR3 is TGTGCCAGCAGCTTGACAGGGTTCACTGAAGCTTTCTTT.

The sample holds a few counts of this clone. CDR3 amino acids: CASSAPTGTGTTEAFF. CDR3 bases: TGTGCCAGCAGTGCCCCGACAGGGACGGGTACCACTGAAGCTTTCTTT. This chain joins TRBV6-1 and TRBJ1-1, with 7 bases matching TRBD1. After removal of 4 bases from V and 4 bases from J, the junction contained 12 bases not matched to a gene. Germline assignment: CDR1 MNHNS and CDR2 SASEGT. The CDR3 loop spans 16 amino acids.

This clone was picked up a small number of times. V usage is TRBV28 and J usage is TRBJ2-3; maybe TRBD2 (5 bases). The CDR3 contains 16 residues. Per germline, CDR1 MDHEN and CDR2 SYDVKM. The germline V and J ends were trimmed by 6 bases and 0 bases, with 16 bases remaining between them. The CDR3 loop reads CASSFTERYSTDTQYF. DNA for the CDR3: TGTGCCAGCAGCTTTACGGAGCGGTATAGCACAGATACGCAGTATTTT.

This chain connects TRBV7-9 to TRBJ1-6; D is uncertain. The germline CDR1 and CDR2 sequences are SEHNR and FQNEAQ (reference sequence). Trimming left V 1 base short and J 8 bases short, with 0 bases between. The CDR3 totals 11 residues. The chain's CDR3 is CASSLDSPLHF. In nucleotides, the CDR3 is TGTGCCAGCAGCTTAGATTCACCCCTCCACTTT.

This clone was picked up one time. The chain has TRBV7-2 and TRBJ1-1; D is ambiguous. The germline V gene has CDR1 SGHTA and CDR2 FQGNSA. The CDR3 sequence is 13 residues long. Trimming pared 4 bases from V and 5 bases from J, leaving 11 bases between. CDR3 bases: TGTGCCAGCAGCTCCCAACGGTGGACTGAAGCTTTCTTT. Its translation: CASSSQRWTEAFF.

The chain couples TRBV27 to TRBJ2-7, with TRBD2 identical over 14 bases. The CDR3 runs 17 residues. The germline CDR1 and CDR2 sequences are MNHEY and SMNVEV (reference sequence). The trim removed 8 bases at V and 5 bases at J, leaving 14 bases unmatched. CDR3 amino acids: CASGGTSGGLPAHEQYF. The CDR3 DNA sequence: TGTGCCAGCGGTGGGACTAGCGGGGGTCTACCGGCTCACGAGCAGTACTTC.

This CDR3 is CASSLPRDSNYGYTF. The CDR3 nucleotides are TGTGCCAGTAGTTTACCCCGGGACAGTAACTATGGCTACACCTTC. The chain couples TRBV19 to TRBJ1-2; the match to TRBD1 covers 7 bases. This CDR3 has 15 residues. Unmatched junction bases numbered 7, after V lost 5 bases and J lost 1 base. Germline V gives CDR1 LNHDA, CDR2 SQIVND (reference sequence).

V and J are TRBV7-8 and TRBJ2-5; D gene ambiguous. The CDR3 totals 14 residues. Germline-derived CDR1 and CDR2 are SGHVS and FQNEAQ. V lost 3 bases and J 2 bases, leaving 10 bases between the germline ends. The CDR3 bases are TGTGCCAGCAGCTTTGGACGGACGCAAGAGACCCAGTACTTC. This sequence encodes CASSFGRTQETQYF.

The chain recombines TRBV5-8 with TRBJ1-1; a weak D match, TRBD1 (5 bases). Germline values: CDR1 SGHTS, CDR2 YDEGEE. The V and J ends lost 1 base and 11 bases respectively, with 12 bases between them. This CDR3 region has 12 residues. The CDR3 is CASSLWLQEAFF. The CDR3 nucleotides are TGTGCCAGCAGCTTGTGGTTACAGGAGGCTTTCTTT.

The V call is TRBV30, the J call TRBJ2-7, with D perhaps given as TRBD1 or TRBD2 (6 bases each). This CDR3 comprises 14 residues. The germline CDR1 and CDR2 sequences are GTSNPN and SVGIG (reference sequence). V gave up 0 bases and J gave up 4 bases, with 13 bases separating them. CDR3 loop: CAWSVGGRRYEQYF. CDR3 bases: TGTGCCTGGAGTGTAGGGGGGCGACGATACGAGCAGTACTTC.

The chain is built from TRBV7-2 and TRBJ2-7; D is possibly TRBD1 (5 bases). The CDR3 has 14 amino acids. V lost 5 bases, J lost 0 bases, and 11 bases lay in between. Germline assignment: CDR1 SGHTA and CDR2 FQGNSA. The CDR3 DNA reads TGTGCCAGCAGCCAAACAGGTATCTCCTACGAGCAGTACTTC. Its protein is CASSQTGISYEQYF.

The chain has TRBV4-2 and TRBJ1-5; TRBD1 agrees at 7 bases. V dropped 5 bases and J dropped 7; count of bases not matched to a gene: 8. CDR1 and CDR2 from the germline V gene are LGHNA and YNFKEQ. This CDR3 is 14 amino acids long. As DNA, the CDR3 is TGTGCCAGCAGCGATGCTCAGGGGGTCCAGCCCCAGCATTTT. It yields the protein CASSDAQGVQPQHF.

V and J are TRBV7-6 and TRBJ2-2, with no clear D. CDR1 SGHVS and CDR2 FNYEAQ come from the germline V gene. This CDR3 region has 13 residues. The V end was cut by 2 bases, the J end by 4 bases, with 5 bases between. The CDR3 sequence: CASSLQSTGELFF. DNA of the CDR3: TGTGCCAGCAGCTTACAATCCACCGGGGAGCTGTTTTTT.

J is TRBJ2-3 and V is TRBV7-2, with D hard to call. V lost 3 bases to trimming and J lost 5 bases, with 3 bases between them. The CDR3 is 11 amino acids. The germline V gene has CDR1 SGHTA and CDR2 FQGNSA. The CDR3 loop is CASSFGDTQYF. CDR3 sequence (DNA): TGTGCCAGCAGCTTCGGAGATACGCAGTATTTT.

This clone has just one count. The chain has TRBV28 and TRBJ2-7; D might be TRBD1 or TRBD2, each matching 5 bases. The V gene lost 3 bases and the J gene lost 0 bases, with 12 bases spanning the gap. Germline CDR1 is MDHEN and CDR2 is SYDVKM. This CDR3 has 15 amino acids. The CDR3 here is CASSLPGTGSYEQYF. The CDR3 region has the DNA TGTGCCAGCAGTTTGCCCGGGACGGGCTCCTACGAGCAGTACTTC.

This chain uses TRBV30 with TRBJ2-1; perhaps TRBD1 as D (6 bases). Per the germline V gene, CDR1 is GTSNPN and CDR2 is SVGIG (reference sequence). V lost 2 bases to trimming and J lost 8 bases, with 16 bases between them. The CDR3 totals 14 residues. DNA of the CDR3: TGTGCCTGGAGTTACCGCACAGGGCTGGATGAGCAGTTCTTC. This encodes CAWSYRTGLDEQFF.

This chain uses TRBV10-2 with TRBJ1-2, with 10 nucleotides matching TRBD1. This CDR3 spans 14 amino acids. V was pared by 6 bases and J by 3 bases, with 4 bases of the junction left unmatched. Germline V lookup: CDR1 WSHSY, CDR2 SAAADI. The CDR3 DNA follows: TGCGCCAGCAGGAGGGGGACAGGGGACTATGGCTACACCTTC. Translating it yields CASRRGTGDYGYTF.

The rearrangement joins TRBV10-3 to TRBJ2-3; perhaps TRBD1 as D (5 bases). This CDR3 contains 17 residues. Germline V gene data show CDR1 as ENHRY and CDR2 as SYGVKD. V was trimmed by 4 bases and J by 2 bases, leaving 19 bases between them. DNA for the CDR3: TGTGCCATCAGTGCCCCTCAAAAGACAGAATCCACAGATACGCAGTATTTT. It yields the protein CAISAPQKTESTDTQYF.

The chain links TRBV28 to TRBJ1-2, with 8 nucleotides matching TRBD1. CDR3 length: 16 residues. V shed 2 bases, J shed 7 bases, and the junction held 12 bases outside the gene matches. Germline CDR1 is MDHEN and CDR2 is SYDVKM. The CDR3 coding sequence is TGTGCCAGCAGTTTAGGTCAGGGGGCGGGGGTTCGTGGCTACACCTTC. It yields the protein CASSLGQGAGVRGYTF.

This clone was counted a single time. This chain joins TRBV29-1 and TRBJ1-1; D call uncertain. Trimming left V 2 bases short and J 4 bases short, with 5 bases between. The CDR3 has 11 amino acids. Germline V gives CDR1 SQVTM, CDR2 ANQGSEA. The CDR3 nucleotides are TGCAGCGTTGAACAGTTCACTGAAGCTTTCTTT. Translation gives CSVEQFTEAFF.

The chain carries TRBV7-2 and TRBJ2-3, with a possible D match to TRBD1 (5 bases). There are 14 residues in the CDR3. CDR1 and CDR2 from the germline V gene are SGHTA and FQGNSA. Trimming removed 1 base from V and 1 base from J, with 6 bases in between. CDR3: CASSLVTGTDTQYF. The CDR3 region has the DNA TGTGCCAGCAGCTTAGTGACAGGCACAGATACGCAGTATTTT.

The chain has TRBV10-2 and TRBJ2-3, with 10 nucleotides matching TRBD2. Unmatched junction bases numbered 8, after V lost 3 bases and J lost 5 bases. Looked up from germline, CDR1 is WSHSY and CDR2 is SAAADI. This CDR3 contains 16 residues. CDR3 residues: CASSDRAGGQKDTQYF. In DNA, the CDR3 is TGCGCCAGCAGTGATAGAGCGGGGGGGCAAAAAGATACGCAGTATTTT.

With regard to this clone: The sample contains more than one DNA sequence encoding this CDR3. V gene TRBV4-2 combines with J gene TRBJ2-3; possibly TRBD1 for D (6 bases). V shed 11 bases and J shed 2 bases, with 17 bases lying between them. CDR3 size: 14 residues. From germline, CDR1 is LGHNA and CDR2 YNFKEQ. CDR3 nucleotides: TGTGCCTCAGGGGACGGCGGATACACAGATACGCAGTATTTT. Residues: CASGDGGYTDTQYF.

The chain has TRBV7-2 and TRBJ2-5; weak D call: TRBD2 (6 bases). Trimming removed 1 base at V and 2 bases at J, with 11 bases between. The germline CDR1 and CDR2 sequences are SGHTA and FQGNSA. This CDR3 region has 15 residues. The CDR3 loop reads CASSLGGTLQETQYF. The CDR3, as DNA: TGTGCCAGCAGCTTAGGTGGGACTCTTCAAGAGACCCAGTACTTC.

The CDR3 region is CASSPRPKGGVNNEQFF. For the CDR3, the DNA is TGTGCCAGCAGTCCCCGCCCGAAGGGGGGGGTAAACAATGAGCAGTTCTTC. The rearrangement joins TRBV27 to TRBJ2-1; D is possibly TRBD2 (7 bases). The ends were cut back, 5 bases at V and 5 bases at J, with 22 bases in the middle. This CDR3 contains 17 residues. In germline, CDR1 is MNHEY, CDR2 SMNVEV (reference sequence).

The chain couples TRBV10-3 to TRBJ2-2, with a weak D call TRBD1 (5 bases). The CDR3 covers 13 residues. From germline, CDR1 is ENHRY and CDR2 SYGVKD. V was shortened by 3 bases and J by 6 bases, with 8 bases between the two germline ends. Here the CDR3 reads CAISDRAAGELFF. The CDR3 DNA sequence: TGTGCCATCAGTGACAGGGCGGCCGGGGAGCTGTTTTTT.

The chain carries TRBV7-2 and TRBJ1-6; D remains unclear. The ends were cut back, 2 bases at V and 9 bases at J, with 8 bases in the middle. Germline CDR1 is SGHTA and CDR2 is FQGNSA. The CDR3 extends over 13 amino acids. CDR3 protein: CASSLFSGSPLHF. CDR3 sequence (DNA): TGTGCCAGCAGCTTATTCTCAGGTTCACCCCTCCACTTT.